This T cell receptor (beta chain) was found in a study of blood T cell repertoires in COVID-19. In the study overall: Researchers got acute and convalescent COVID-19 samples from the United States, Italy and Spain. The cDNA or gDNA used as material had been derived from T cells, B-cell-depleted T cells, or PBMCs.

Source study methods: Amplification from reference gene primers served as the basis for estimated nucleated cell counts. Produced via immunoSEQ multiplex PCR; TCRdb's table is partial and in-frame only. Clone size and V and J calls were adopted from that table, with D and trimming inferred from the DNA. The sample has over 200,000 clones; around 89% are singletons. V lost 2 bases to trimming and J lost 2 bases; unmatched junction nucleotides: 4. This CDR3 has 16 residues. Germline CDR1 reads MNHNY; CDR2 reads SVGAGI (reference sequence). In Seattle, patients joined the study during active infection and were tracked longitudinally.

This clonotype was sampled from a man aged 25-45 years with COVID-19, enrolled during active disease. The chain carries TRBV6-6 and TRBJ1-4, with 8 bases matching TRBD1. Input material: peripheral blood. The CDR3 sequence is CASSYPQGATNEKLFF. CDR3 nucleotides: TGTGCCAGCAGTTACCCCCAGGGGGCGACTAATGAAAAACTGTTTTTT.